A single T cell receptor beta chain is shown here with its context. This sample is drawn from a study of cytomegalovirus exposure and HLA in healthy donors. The assay was immunoSEQ multiplex PCR, and TCRdb's table has in-frame clones only and misses some. The sample yields 55,000 to 75,000 clones, about 91% seen once. Germline assignment: CDR1 SGHDT and CDR2 YYEEEE. V lost 2 bases, J lost 2 bases, and 11 bases lay in between. There are 14 residues in the CDR3. This clonotype was obtained from a man between 18 and 29 years old in good health and CMV-seronegative. The V call is TRBV5-6, the J call TRBJ2-7, with a tentative D call TRBD2 (5 bases). The specimen was PBMCs. The CDR3 bases are TGTGCCAGCAGCTTTTCCGGACTCGCCTACGAGCAGTACTTC. Translation gives CASSFSGLAYEQYF.